The rows below give T cell receptor beta chains drawn from one sample of a study of beta chain features in type 1 diabetes. The table came from immunoSEQ multiplex PCR; TCRdb's copy has only in-frame clones and leaves some out. This table holds about 150,000 clones, more than 9% found once. Sequencing was performed on naive CD4+ T cells from blood. These receptors were obtained from a man younger than 35 in good health. Both conserved end residues are part of each CDR3. A D gene is named only where the DNA matches it firmly. Not every row has a clone size; where given, it reads once, few, many or a size class.

NA TRBJ1-5 TRBV7-2 NA 14 CATQAAGSGQPQHF TGTGCCACCCAAGCCGCGGGATCTGGTCAGCCCCAGCATTTT
NA TRBJ2-1 TRBV18 NA 17 CASSPLQSAQGDNEQFF TGTGCCAGCTCACCGTTACAGTCGGCCCAAGGGGACAATGAGCAGTTCTTC
NA TRBJ2-5 TRBV28 NA 15 CASSLGDSIQETQYF TGTGCCAGCAGTTTAGGAGACAGCATCCAAGAGACCCAGTACTTC
NA TRBJ1-6 TRBV27 NA 14 CASRPGVYNSPLHF TGTGCCAGCAGGCCAGGGGTTTATAATTCACCCCTCCACTTT
NA TRBJ1-3 TRBV10-3 NA 12 CAISESSNTIYF TGTGCCATCAGTGAGTCGAGTAACACCATATATTTT
TRBD1 TRBJ1-2 TRBV4-3 few 15 CASSQMRTGRSGYTF TGCGCCAGCAGCCAAATGCGGACAGGGAGATCGGGCTACACCTTC
NA TRBJ1-2 TRBV7-3 NA 15 CASSLTNTGSDGYTF TGTGCCAGCAGCTTGACGAACACAGGGTCTGATGGCTACACCTTC
TRBD1 TRBJ2-5 TRBV18 NA 14 CASSPGTGAETQYF TGTGCCAGCTCACCAGGGACAGGGGCCGAGACCCAGTACTTC
TRBD1 TRBJ2-7 TRBV6-5 NA 15 CASSYSGTGTYEQYF TGTGCCAGCAGTTACTCCGGGACAGGGACCTACGAGCAGTACTTC
NA TRBJ2-2 TRBV18 few 18 CASSPGAGDGTNTGELFF TGTGCCAGCTCACCGGGCGCGGGCGATGGGACGAACACCGGGGAGCTGTTTTTT
TRBD1 TRBJ2-1 TRBV9 few 17 CASSVGATGQGWDEQFF TGTGCCAGCAGCGTAGGGGCAACCGGACAGGGCTGGGATGAGCAGTTCTTC
TRBD1 TRBJ1-3 TRBV30 many 15 CAWSAQGAGGNTIYF TGTGCCTGGAGTGCACAGGGGGCAGGTGGAAACACCATATATTTT
TRBD1 TRBJ1-4 TRBV28 NA 16 CASSQFLGQTNEKLFF TGTGCCAGCAGTCAGTTCCTGGGACAGACTAATGAAAAACTGTTTTTT
NA TRBJ2-7 TRBV29-1 NA 13 CSVQSERGYEQYF TGCAGCGTCCAATCTGAAAGGGGCTACGAGCAGTACTTC
TRBD1 TRBJ1-4 TRBV27 NA 15 CASSLQGVTNEKLFF TGTGCCAGCAGTCTACAGGGGGTAACTAATGAAAAACTGTTTTTT
TRBD1 TRBJ1-1 TRBV6-5 few 14 CASSRRTGSVEAFF TGTGCCAGCAGTAGACGGACAGGTTCAGTTGAAGCTTTCTTT
NA TRBJ1-2 TRBV5-6 few 16 CASIKEGGMGSYGYTF TGTGCCAGCATCAAGGAGGGGGGGATGGGCTCCTATGGCTACACCTTC
TRBD1 TRBJ1-2 TRBV5-6 few 13 CASRKAGGSARTF TGTGCCAGCAGAAAGGCAGGGGGCTCAGCGAGAACCTTC
TRBD1 TRBJ2-5 TRBV4-3 NA 16 CASSQDGTGEEETQYF TGCGCCAGCAGCCAAGATGGGACAGGCGAGGAAGAGACCCAGTACTTC
TRBD1 TRBJ1-6 TRBV27 NA 19 CASSDTGTGIYSYNSPLHF TGTGCCAGCAGTGACACCGGGACAGGGATTTATTCCTATAATTCACCCCTCCACTTT
NA TRBJ1-6 TRBV6-5 NA 16 CASSYGRATPNSPLHF TGTGCCAGCAGTTACGGGAGGGCCACTCCTAATTCACCCCTCCACTTT
TRBD2 TRBJ2-1 TRBV10-3 few 14 CAIRGKSGGNEQFF TGTGCCATCAGGGGGAAAAGCGGGGGCAATGAGCAGTTCTTC
TRBD1 TRBJ2-5 TRBV7-2 few 15 CASSLMGQKQETQYF TGTGCCAGCAGCTTGATGGGACAGAAACAAGAGACCCAGTACTTC
TRBD1 TRBJ1-2 TRBV7-8 few 15 CASSHDRVSNYGYTF TGTGCCAGCAGCCATGACAGGGTTTCTAACTATGGCTACACCTTC
NA TRBJ2-7 TRBV28 NA 15 CASSPRGGPFYEQYF TGTGCCAGCAGTCCGAGGGGGGGTCCTTTCTACGAGCAGTACTTC
TRBD1 TRBJ1-1 TRBV25-1 NA 15 CASRSPGQMNTEAFF TGTGCCAGCAGGTCCCCGGGACAGATGAACACTGAAGCTTTCTTT
NA TRBJ2-5 TRBV6-1 few 11 CASSGRETQYF TGTGCCAGCAGTGGCAGGGAGACCCAGTACTTC
NA TRBJ1-2 TRBV6-5 few 13 CASSYSGGRGYTF TGTGCCAGCAGTTACTCAGGGGGTCGTGGCTACACCTTC
TRBD2 TRBJ2-5 TRBV10-3 NA 14 CAISSSGSEETQYF TGTGCCATCTCGAGTAGCGGGTCGGAAGAGACCCAGTACTTC
NA TRBJ1-2 TRBV6-5 NA 12 CASRDKYYGYTF TGTGCCAGCAGAGACAAATACTATGGCTACACCTTC
TRBD2 TRBJ2-7 TRBV4-2 few 15 CASSDGTSGSYEQYF TGTGCCAGCAGTGACGGGACTAGCGGATCCTACGAGCAGTACTTC
TRBD1 TRBJ1-2 TRBV28 few 16 CASQGHRQGAFDGYTF TGTGCCAGCCAGGGACATAGACAGGGGGCTTTTGATGGCTACACCTTC
TRBD2 TRBJ2-3 TRBV7-2 NA 15 CASSYGGTSTDTQYF TGTGCCAGCAGCTACGGGGGGACTAGCACAGATACGCAGTATTTT
TRBD1 TRBJ2-5 TRBV19 NA 15 CASGSTGGKKETQYF TGTGCCAGTGGGTCGACAGGGGGAAAGAAAGAGACCCAGTACTTC
NA TRBJ2-2 TRBV29-1 NA 14 CSVEVTENTGELFF TGCAGCGTTGAAGTGACAGAGAACACCGGGGAGCTGTTTTTT
TRBD1 TRBJ1-6 TRBV30 NA 14 CAWRDRGYNSPLHF TGTGCCTGGAGAGACAGGGGCTATAATTCACCCCTCCACTTT
NA TRBJ2-5 TRBV5-6 NA 13 CASSLDPPLEQYF TGTGCCAGCAGCTTGGATCCGCCCCTGGAGCAGTACTTC
NA TRBJ1-1 TRBV9 NA 15 CASSPEDRVNTEAFF TGTGCCAGCAGCCCCGAGGACAGAGTGAACACTGAAGCTTTCTTT
NA TRBJ1-1 TRBV18 few 14 CASSEGRENTEAFF TGTGCCAGCTCGGAGGGACGGGAAAACACTGAAGCTTTCTTT
NA TRBJ1-3 TRBV29-1 NA 12 CSVDVAGNTIYF TGCAGCGTTGATGTCGCTGGAAACACCATATATTTT
TRBD1 TRBJ1-3 TRBV5-1 once 14 CASSGGQDGNTIYF TGCGCCAGCAGCGGGGGACAGGACGGAAACACCATATATTTT
NA TRBJ1-2 TRBV20-1 NA 11 CSAEEVNGYTF TGCAGTGCAGAGGAGGTAAATGGCTACACCTTC
TRBD2 TRBJ2-5 TRBV13 NA 16 CASSLYGSGGSETQYF TGTGCCAGCAGCTTATATGGTAGCGGGGGGTCGGAGACCCAGTACTTC
TRBD1 TRBJ2-3 TRBV7-2 NA 14 CASSSYRGQDTQYF TGTGCCAGCAGTTCATACAGGGGACAAGATACGCAGTATTTT
NA TRBJ1-5 TRBV9 few 15 CASSPEGGDYQPQHF TGTGCCAGCAGCCCAGAGGGAGGGGATTATCAGCCCCAGCATTTT
NA TRBJ1-5 TRBV18 NA 14 CASSRGRSNQPQHF TGTGCCAGCTCAAGAGGGCGTAGCAATCAGCCCCAGCATTTT
NA TRBJ1-6 TRBV9 NA 15 CASSVVDSSNSPLHF TGTGCCAGCAGCGTAGTGGACAGCAGTAATTCACCCCTCCACTTT
NA TRBJ2-7 TRBV7-9 few 15 CASSTRQVLTYEQYF TGTGCCAGCAGCACCCGACAGGTCCTTACCTACGAGCAGTACTTC
TRBD1 TRBJ2-2 TRBV10-2 few 15 CASRRGQGGTGELFF TGCGCCAGCAGACGCGGACAGGGCGGGACCGGGGAGCTGTTTTTT
NA TRBJ2-5 TRBV6-7 NA 15 CASSPGMVQKETQYF TGTGCCAGCAGCCCCGGAATGGTACAGAAAGAGACCCAGTACTTC